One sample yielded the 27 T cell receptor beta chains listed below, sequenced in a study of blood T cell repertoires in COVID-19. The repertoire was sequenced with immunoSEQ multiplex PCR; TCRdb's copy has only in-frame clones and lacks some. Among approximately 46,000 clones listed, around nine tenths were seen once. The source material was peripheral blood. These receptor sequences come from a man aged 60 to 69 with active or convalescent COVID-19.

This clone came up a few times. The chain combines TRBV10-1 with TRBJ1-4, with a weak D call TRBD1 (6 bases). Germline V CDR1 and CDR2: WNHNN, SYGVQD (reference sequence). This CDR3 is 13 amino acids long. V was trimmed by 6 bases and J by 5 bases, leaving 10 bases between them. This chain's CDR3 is CASRDSDNEKLFF. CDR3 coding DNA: TGCGCCAGCAGGGACAGTGACAATGAAAAACTGTTTTTT.

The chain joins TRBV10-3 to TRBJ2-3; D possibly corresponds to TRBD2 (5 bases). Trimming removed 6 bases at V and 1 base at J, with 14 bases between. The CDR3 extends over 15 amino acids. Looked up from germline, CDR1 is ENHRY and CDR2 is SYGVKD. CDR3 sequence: CAIRAHRDRTDTQYF. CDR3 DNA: TGTGCCATCAGGGCCCATCGGGATCGCACAGATACGCAGTATTTT.

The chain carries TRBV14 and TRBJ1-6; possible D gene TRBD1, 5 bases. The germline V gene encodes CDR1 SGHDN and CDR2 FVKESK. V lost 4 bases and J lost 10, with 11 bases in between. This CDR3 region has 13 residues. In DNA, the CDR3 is TGTGCCAGCAGCCTATCAGGGCAGTCACCCCTCCACTTT. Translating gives CASSLSGQSPLHF.

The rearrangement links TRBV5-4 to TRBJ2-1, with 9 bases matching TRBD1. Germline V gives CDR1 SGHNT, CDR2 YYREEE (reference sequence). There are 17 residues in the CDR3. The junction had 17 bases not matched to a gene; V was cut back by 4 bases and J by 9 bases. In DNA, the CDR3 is TGTGCCAGCAGCCGACTTGGACAGGGGAGGATCATCAGTGAGCAGTTCTTC. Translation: CASSRLGQGRIISEQFF.

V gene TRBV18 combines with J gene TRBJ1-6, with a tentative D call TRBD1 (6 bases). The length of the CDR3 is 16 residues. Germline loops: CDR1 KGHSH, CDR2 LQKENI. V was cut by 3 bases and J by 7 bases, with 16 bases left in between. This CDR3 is CASSPAFGGPNSPLHF. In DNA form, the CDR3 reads TGTGCCAGCTCACCTGCATTCGGGGGGCCGAATTCACCCCTCCACTTT.

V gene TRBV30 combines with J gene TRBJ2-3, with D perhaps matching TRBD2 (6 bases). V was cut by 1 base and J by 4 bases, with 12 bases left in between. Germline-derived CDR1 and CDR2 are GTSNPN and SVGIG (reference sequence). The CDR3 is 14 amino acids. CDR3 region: CAWSGGVGSDTQYF. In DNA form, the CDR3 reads TGTGCCTGGAGTGGGGGGGTTGGATCAGATACGCAGTATTTT.

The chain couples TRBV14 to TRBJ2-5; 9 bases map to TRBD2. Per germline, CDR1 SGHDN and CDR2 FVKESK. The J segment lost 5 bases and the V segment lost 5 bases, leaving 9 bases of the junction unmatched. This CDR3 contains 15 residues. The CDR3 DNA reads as TGTGCCAGCAGCTTTAAGCGGGGGGCCCTTGAGACCCAGTACTTC. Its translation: CASSFKRGALETQYF.

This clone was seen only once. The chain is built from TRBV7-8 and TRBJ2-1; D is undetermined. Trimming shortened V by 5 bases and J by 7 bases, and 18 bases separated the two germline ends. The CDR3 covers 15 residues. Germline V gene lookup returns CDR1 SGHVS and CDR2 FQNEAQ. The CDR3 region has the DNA TGTGCCAGCAGCCCCCTAAGTAACCCGCTGAATGAGCAGTTCTTC. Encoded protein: CASSPLSNPLNEQFF.

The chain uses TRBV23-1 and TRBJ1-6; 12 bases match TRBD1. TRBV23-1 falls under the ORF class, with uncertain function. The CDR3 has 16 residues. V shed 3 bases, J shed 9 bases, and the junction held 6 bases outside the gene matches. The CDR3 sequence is CASSQEGQGAVSPLHF. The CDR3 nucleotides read TGCGCCAGCAGTCAGGAGGGACAGGGGGCAGTTTCACCCCTCCACTTT.

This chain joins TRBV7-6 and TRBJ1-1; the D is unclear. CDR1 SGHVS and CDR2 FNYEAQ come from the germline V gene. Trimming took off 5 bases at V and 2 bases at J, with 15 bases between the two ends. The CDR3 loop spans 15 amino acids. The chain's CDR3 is CASSPPQEANTEAFF. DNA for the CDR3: TGTGCCAGCAGCCCCCCCCAGGAAGCAAACACTGAAGCTTTCTTT.

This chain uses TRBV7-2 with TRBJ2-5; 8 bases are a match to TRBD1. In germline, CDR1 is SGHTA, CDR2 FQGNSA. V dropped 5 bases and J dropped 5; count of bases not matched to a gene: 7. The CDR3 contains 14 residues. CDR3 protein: CASSPDRGSETQYF. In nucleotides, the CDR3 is TGTGCCAGCAGCCCCGACAGGGGATCGGAGACCCAGTACTTC.

The CDR3 here is CSVLEQGTGGEQYF. The DNA for the CDR3 is TGCAGCGTTCTGGAACAGGGTACGGGAGGCGAGCAGTACTTC. The chain couples TRBV29-1 to TRBJ2-7; D might be TRBD2 (7 bases). Per the germline V gene, CDR1 is SQVTM and CDR2 is ANQGSEA. The CDR3 is 14 residues long. V was pared by 5 bases and J by 6 bases, with 20 bases between.

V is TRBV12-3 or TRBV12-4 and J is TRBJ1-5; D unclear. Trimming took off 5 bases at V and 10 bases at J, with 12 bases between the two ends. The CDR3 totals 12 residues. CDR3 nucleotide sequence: TGTGCCAGCAGTCCCATGACTGTTCCCCAGCATTTT. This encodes CASSPMTVPQHF.

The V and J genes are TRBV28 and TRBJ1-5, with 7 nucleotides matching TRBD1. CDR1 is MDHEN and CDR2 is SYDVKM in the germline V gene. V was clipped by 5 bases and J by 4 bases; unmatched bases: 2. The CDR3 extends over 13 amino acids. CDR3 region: CASSRDSNQPQHF. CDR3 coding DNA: TGTGCCAGCAGTAGGGACAGTAATCAGCCCCAGCATTTT.

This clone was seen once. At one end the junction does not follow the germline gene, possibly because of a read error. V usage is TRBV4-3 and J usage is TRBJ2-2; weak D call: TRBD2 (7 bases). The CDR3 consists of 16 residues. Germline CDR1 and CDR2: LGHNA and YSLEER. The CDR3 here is CPSSQRGGANTGELFF. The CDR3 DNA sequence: TGCCCCAGCAGCCAGAGGGGGGGGGCCAACACCGGGGAGCTGTTTTTT.

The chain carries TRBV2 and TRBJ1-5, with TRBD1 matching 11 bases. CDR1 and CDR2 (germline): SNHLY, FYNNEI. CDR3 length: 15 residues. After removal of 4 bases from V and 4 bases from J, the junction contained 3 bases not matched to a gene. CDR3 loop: CASSVGTGGNQPQHF. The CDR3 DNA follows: TGTGCCAGCAGTGTGGGGACAGGGGGAAATCAGCCCCAGCATTTT.

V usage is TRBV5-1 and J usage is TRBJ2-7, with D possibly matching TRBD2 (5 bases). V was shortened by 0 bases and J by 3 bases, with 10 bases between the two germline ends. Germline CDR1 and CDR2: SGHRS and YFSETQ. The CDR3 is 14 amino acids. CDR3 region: CASSLVSEDYEQYF. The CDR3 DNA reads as TGCGCCAGCAGCTTGGTCTCGGAGGACTACGAGCAGTACTTC.

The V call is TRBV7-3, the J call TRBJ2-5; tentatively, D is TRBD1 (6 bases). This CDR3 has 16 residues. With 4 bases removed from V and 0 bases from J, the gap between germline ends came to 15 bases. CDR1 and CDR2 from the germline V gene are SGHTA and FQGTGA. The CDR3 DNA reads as TGTGCCAGCAGCTCCCCGGACAGACCGAACCAAGAGACCCAGTACTTC. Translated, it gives CASSSPDRPNQETQYF.

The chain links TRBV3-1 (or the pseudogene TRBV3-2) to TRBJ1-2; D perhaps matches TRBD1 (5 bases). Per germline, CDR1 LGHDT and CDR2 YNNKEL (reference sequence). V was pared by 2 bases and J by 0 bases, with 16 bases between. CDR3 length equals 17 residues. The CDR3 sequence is CASSQLRVGRANYGYTF. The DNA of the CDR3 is TGTGCCAGCAGCCAATTAAGAGTGGGCAGGGCTAACTATGGCTACACCTTC.

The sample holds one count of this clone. The chain's CDR3 is CASSPTRGYTEAFF. The CDR3 nucleotides read TGTGCCAGCTCACCTACCAGGGGTTACACTGAAGCTTTCTTT. The V and J genes are TRBV18 and TRBJ1-1; D perhaps matches TRBD1 (6 bases). Germline assignment: CDR1 KGHSH and CDR2 LQKENI. This CDR3 has 14 residues. Trimming left V 3 bases short and J 3 bases short, with 11 bases between.

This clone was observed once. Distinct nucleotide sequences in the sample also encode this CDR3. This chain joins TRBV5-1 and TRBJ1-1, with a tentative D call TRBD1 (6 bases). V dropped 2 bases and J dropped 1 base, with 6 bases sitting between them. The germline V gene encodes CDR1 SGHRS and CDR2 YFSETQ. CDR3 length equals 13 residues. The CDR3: CASSLQGNTEAFF. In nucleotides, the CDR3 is TGCGCCAGCAGCTTACAGGGGAACACTGAAGCTTTCTTT.

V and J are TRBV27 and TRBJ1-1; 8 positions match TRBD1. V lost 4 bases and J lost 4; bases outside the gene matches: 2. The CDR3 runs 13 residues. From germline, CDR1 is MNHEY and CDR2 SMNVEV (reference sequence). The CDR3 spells CASSYGQGTEAFF. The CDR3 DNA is TGTGCCAGCAGTTACGGACAGGGCACTGAAGCTTTCTTT.

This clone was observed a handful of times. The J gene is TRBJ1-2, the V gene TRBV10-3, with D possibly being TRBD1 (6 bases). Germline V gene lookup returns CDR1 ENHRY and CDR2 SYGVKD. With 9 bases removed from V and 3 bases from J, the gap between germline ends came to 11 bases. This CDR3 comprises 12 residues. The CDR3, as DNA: TGTGCCATACAGGGTGGTCACTATGGCTACACCTTC. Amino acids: CAIQGGHYGYTF.

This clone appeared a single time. The CDR3 region is CSVAGGGNYGYTF. CDR3 nucleotide sequence: TGCAGCGTTGCCGGGGGTGGTAACTATGGCTACACCTTC. This chain uses TRBV29-1 with TRBJ1-2; TRBD1 is a possible D gene (5 bases). This CDR3 has 13 amino acids. With 4 bases removed from V and 1 base from J, the gap between germline ends came to 10 bases. Germline V gives CDR1 SQVTM, CDR2 ANQGSEA. Based on the CDR3 plus reference TRBV29-1 and TRBJ1-2, the full variable domain is SAVISQKPSRDICQRGTSLTIQCQVDSQVTMMFWYRQQPGQSLTLIATANQGSEATYESGFVIDKFPISRPNLTFSTLTVSNMSPEDSSIYLCSVAGGGNYGYTFGSGTRLTVV.

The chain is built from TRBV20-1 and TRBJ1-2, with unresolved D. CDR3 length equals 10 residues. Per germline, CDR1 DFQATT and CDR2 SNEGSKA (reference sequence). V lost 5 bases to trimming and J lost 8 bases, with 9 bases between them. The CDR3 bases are TGCAGTGCTGGGAGTTCCGGCTACACCTTC. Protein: CSAGSSGYTF.

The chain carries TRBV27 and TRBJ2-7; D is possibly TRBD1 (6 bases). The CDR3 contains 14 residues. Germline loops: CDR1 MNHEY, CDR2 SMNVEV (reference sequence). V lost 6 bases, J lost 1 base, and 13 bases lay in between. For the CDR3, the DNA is TGTGCCAGCAGCAAAGACAGGTTTTCCTACGAGCAGTACTTC. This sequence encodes CASSKDRFSYEQYF.

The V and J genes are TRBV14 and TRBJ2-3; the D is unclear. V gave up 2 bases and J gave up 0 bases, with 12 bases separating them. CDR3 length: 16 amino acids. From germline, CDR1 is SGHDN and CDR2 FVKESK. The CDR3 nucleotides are TGTGCCAGCAGCCAATTAACGGTGAGAAGCACAGATACGCAGTATTTT. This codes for CASSQLTVRSTDTQYF.